This T cell receptor (beta chain) was captured in a study of control samples from healthy donors and cancer patients (dated by TCRdb to 2020 to 2021). V loses 5 bases at its end and J loses 7 bases; junction bases beyond the gene matches: 7. CDR1 MNHEY and CDR2 SMNVEV were looked up in the germline V gene (reference sequence). From its cysteine to its phenylalanine, the CDR3 spans 13 amino acids. The kept DNA is CDR3 alone, 39 bases in frame from the first base. As to this clone: This clone's antigen is unknown. Nothing much larger sits one base from this clone, and base qualities are not available.

Libraries were built with the immunoSEQ multiplex PCR assay. Drawn from immuneACCESS, this table holds only the in-frame rearrangements with V and J called that TCRdb kept. Clones are partly lost; checked studies trace under half to an unresolved V gene and leave the rest unexplained. The sample table holds under 450,000 clones, of which about 93% were seen once. The ten largest clones add up to more than 6% of the sample. Sequencing was carried out using PBMCs. This TCR was sampled from a man in his forties with head and neck cancer. The rearranged chain carries TRBV27 and TRBJ1-1; TRBD1 agrees with 7 junctional bases. The DNA sequence is TGTGCCAGCAGTAATCAGGGGGGGTTTGAAGCTTTCTTT. This sequence encodes CASSNQGGFEAFF.